This TCR beta chain emerged from a study of shared clonotypes between healthy human individuals (dated by TCRdb to the early 2020s). In terms of the full investigation: The cohort included a few men and a couple of women between 18 and 49 years of age. Libraries were prepared and TCR repertoires were sequenced by different laboratories using diverse techniques, in order to increase sequencing depth and limit assay-specific biases. Per donor, leukapheresis produced somewhere between about 0.8 and 9.5 billion PBMCs. The study deeply sequenced blood TCR repertoires of about five healthy adults to estimate repertoire size and the extent of clonotype sharing between individuals. For each donor, CD4 naive and CD4 memory were each run on three plates, CD8 naive on two plates, and CD8 memory on one plate. Broader findings and caveats from the paper: Clonotypes shared by all four sorted-subset donors showed higher generation probabilities than non-shared clonotypes. Incomplete sequencing was indicated by rarefaction of sorted-subset datasets, despite the large sequencing depth. Sampling was limited to blood, and TCR repertoires in tissue likely differ from TCR repertoires in blood. Naive subsets generally had larger estimated clonotype richness than memory subsets did. Across four donors, approximately 4.6% of naive CD4, roughly 3.5% of naive CD8, approximately 2.5% of memory CD4, and approximately 0.42% of memory CD8 clonotypes were shared. Pairwise subsampling led to the expectation that sequencing depth would affect the degree of clonotype sharing among donors. The genetic and exposure-history diversity represented was limited by the small number of donors.

Regarding this clone: Its antigen is still unknown. Per-nucleotide qualities are absent, and no much larger clonotype sits a single base away.

Donors were healthy HIV-negative adults with no recently reported acute infections or vaccinations. All donors were Caucasian adults living in Nashville, Tennessee, USA. Magnetic negative selection was used to enrich CD4+ T cells, after which naive cells were positively selected on CD45RA and the negative fraction became the memory subset. Blood was obtained by leukapheresis, after which PBMCs were separated by Ficoll-Histopaque density gradient centrifugation and cryopreserved in liquid nitrogen vapor phase. Analytical flow cytometry was used to check the purity and quantity of every magnetically sorted T cell population. Each sorted fraction had its genomic DNA isolated and then quantified by UV absorbance on a Nanodrop 2000c. Taken from cysteine to phenylalanine, the CDR3 has 16 residues. This entry keeps only the CDR3 DNA: 48 bases, framed from base 1. V was cut back by 3 bases and J by 2 bases, leaving a gap of 14 bases between them. CDR1 is given as KGHSH and CDR2 as LQKENI, both from the germline V gene.

Using the deep immunoSEQ assay, multiplex PCR amplified TCR CDR3 regions from genomic DNA. For each cell subset, the extracted genomic DNA was distributed evenly across all wells of several immunoSEQ 96-well plates, and each plate served as one replicate. For sorted subsets, each replicate PCR was loaded with about 0.2 ug genomic DNA, equivalent to about 33,000 T cell genomes. Purified libraries were measured with a Qubit 3.0 fluorometer, size-checked on a Bioanalyzer 2100, and measured again with the KAPA Library Quantification kit. Each immunoSEQ 96-well plate was sequenced on its own single-read 150-cycle Illumina NextSeq 550 flow cell. Processing in the source paper ran as follows. Because the immunoSEQ output held only junctional sequences and lacked quality scores, the filtering could not match the filtering applied to full-length reads. Sequences were annotated with PyIR, a Python wrapper for IgBLAST v1.9, and V/J genes and CDR3 were assigned using IMGT germline references. Reads with weak V/J assignments (E-value above 1e-6), missing CDR3, stop codons, out-of-frame junctions, or ambiguous translated residues were removed. V3J clonotypes were defined as sequences sharing the same inferred V gene, J gene, and CDR3 amino acid sequence. The percentage overlap between two repertoires was calculated by dividing the number of shared unique clonotypes by the size of the smaller repertoire. Repertoire richness was assessed with RTK rarefaction, the Chao1 estimator, and Recon v2.1 estimates of unobserved clonotypes. Generation probabilities were computed with OLGA for all TCRbeta clonotypes obtained by the gDNA method from several donors. In TCRdb, the immuneACCESS table is reduced to in-frame sequences with V and J assigned. These tables do not hold every clone; where another copy was compared, an unresolved V gene accounts for under half, and the others remain unexplained. V and J calls and clone size are those listed in that table; D and trimming were worked out from the DNA. The sample yields 650,000 to 800,000 clones; 72% were counted once. The ten most abundant clones make up around 1.8% of the sample.

The specimen sequenced was memory CD4+ T cells sorted from blood. According to the study, the label for this sample's cell subset or site signals: CD45RA-negative fraction. The V and J segments used are TRBV18 and TRBJ1-3; perhaps TRBD1 is the D gene, with 5 bases matching. This clonotype was sampled from a woman aged 25-40 years in good health. The CDR3 is CASSPAGTDAGNTIYF. The DNA reads as follows: TGTGCCAGCTCACCCGCCGGGACCGACGCTGGAAACACCATATATTTT.